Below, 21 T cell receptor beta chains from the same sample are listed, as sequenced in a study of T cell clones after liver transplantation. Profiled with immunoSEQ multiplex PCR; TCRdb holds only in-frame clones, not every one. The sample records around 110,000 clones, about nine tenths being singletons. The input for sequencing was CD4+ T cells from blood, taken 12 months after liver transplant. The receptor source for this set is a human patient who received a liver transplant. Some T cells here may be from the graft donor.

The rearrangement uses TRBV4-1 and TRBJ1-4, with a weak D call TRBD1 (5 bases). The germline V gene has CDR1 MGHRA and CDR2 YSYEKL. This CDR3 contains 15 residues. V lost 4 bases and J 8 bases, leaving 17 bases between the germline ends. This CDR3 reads CASSPLGGRREKLFF. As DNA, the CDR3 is TGCGCCAGCAGCCCTTTGGGGGGGAGGAGGGAAAAACTGTTTTTT.

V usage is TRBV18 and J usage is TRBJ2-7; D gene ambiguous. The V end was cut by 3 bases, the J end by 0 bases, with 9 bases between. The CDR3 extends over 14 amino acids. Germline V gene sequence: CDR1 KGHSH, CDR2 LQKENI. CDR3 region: CASSPSSSSYEQYF. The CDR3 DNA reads TGTGCCAGCTCACCGAGTAGTTCCTCCTACGAGCAGTACTTC.

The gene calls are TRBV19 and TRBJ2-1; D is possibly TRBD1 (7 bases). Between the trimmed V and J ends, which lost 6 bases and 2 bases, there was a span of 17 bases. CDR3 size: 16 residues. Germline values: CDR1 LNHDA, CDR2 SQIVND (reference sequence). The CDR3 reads CASRLMAGQTYNEQFF. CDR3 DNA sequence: TGTGCCAGTAGACTGATGGCGGGACAGACCTACAATGAGCAGTTCTTC. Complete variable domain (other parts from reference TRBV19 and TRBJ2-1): DGGITQSPKYLFRKEGQNVTLSCEQNLNHDAMYWYRQDPGQGLRLIYYSQIVNDFQKGDIAEGYSVSREKKESFPLTVTSAQKNPTAFYLCASRLMAGQTYNEQFFGPGTRLTVL.

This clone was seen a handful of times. The CDR3: CSTWTGDTEAFF. The CDR3 DNA follows: TGCAGCACCTGGACAGGGGACACTGAAGCTTTCTTT. The V and J genes are TRBV29-1 and TRBJ1-1; TRBD1 matches 9 bases. The junction had 4 bases not matched to a gene; V was cut back by 8 bases and J by 3 bases. Germline CDR1 SQVTM, CDR2 ANQGSEA. The CDR3 runs 12 residues.

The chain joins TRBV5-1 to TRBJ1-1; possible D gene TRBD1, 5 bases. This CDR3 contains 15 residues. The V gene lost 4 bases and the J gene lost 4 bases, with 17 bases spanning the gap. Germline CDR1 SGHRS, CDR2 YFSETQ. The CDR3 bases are TGCGCCAGCAGCCTGGGCGAGGGGCGGGTCACTGAAGCTTTCTTT. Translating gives CASSLGEGRVTEAFF.

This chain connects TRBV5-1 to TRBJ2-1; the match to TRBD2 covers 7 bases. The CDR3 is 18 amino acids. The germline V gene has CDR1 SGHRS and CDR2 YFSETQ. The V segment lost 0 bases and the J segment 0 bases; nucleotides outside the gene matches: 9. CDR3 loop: CASSLELGAGASYNEQFF. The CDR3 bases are TGCGCCAGCAGCTTGGAATTAGGGGCGGGAGCCTCCTACAATGAGCAGTTCTTC.

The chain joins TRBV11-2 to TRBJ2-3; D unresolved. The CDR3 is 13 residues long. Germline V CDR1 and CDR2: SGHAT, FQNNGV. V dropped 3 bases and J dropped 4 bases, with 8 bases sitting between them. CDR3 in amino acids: CASSFPPADTQYF. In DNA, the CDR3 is TGTGCCAGCAGCTTCCCCCCCGCAGATACGCAGTATTTT.

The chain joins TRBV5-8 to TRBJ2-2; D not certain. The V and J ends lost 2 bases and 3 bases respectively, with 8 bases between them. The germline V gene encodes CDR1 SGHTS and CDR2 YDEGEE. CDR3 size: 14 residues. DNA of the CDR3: TGTGCCAGCAGCTTTCGACGGTACACCGGGGAGCTGTTTTTT. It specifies CASSFRRYTGELFF.

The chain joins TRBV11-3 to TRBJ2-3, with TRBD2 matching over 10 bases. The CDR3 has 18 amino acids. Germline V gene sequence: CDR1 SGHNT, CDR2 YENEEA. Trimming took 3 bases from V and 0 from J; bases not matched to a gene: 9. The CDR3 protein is CASSFGQLGLASTDTQYF. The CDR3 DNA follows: TGTGCCAGCAGCTTCGGCCAATTGGGACTAGCGAGCACAGATACGCAGTATTTT. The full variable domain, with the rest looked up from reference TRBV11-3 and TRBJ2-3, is EAGVVQSPRYKIIEKKQPVAFWCNPISGHNTLYWYLQNLGQGPELLIRYENEEAVDDSQLPKDRFSAERLKGVDSTLKIQPAELGDSAVYLCASSFGQLGLASTDTQYFGPGTRLTVL.

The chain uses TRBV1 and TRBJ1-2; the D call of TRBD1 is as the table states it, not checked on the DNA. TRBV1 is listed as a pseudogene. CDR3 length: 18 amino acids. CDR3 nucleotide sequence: TGCACCAGCAGCCTTGACCGACAGGGACTCCCCATTAACTATGGCTACACCTTC. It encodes CTSSLDRQGLPINYGYTF.

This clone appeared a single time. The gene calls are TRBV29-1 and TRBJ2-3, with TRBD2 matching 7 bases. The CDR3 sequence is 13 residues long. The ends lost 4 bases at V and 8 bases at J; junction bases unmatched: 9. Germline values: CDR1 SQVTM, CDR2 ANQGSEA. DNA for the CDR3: TGCAGCGTTGTAAGGTGGGAGGGTGTTACGCAGTATTTT. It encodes CSVVRWEGVTQYF.

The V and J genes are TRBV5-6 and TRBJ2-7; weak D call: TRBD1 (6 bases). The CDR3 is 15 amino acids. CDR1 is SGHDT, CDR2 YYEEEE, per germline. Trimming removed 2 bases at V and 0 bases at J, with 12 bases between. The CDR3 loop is CASSFFLGGSYEQYF. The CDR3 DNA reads TGTGCCAGCAGCTTTTTTTTAGGGGGCTCCTACGAGCAGTACTTC.

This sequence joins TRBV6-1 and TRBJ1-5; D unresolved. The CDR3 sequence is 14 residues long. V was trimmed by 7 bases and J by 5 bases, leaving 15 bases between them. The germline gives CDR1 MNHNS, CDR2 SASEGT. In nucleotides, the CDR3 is TGTGCCAGCACCCCCCCGGGCAACGATCAGCCCCAGCATTTT. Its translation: CASTPPGNDQPQHF.

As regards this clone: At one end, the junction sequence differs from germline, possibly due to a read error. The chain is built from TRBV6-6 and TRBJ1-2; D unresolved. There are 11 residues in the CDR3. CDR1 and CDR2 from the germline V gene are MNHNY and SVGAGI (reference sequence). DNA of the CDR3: TGTGCCAGCAGTTACCTCCAAACACTCGCCTTC. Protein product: CASSYLQTLAF.

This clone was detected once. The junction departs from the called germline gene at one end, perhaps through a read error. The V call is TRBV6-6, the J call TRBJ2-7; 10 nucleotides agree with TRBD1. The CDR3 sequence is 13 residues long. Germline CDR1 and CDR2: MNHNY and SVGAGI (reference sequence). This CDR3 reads CASSYGQGGLIPF. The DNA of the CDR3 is TGTGCCAGCAGTTACGGACAGGGGGGACTAATTCCCTTC.

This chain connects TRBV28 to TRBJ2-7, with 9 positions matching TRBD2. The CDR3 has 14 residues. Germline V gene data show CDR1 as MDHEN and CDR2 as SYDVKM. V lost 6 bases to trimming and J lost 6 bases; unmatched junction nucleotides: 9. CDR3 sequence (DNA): TGTGCCAGCAGCCTCGTAGCGGGAGCTCGCGAGCAGTACTTC. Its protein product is CASSLVAGAREQYF.

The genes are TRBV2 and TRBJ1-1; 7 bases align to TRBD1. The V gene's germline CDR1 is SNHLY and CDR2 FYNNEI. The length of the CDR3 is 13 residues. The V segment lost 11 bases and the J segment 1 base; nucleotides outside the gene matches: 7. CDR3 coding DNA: TGTGCCGGAGGGACAGAACGGAACACTGAAGCTTTCTTT. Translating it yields CAGGTERNTEAFF.

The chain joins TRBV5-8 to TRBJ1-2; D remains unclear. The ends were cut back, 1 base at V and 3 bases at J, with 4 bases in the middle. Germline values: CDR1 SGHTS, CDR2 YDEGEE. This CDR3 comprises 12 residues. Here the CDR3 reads CASSLRDYGYTF. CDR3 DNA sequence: TGTGCCAGCAGCTTGAGGGACTATGGCTACACCTTC.

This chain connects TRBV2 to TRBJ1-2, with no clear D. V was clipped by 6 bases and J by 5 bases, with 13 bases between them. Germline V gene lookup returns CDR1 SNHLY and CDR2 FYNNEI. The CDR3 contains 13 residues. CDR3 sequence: CASREQTTYGYTF. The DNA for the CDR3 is TGTGCCAGCAGGGAACAGACGACTTATGGCTACACCTTC. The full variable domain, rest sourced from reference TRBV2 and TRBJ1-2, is EPEVTQTPSHQVTQMGQEVILRCVPISNHLYFYWYRQILGQKVEFLVSFYNNEISEKSEIFDDQFSVERPDGSNFTLKIRSTKLEDSAMYFCASREQTTYGYTFGSGTRLTVV.

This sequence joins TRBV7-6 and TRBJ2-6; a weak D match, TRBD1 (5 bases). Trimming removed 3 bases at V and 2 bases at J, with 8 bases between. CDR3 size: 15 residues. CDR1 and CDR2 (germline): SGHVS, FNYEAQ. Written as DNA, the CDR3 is TGTGCCAGCAGCTTTTCAGGGACTGGGGCCAACGTCCTGACTTTC. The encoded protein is CASSFSGTGANVLTF.

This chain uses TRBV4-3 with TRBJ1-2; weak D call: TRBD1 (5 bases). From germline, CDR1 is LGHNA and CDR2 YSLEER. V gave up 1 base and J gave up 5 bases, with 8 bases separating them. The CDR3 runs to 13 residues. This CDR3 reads CASSQAREYGYTF. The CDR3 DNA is TGCGCCAGCAGCCAAGCCAGGGAGTATGGCTACACCTTC.